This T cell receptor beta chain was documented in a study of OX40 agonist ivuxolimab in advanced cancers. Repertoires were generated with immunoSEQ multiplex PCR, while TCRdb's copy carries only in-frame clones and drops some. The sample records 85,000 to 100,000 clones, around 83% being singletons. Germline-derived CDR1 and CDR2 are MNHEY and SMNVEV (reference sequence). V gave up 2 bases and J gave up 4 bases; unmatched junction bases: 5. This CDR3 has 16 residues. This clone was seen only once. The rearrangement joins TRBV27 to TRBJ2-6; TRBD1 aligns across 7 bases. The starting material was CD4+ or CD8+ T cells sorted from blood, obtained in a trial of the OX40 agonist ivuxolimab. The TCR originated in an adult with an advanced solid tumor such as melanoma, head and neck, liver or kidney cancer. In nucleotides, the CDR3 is TGTGCCAGCAGTTTACTAGGGGGCGCCGGGGCCAACGTCCTGACTTTC. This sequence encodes CASSLLGGAGANVLTF.